Detailed here is one TCR beta chain. Its matching antigen is unknown. These data originate in a study of blood T cells in healthy people across ages. General study points: Fewer expanded clones and more diversity marked long-lived versus aged donors.

Aged roughly 6 to 90, donors were systemically healthy Caucasians from Russia. Germline CDR1 is SEHNR and CDR2 is FQNEAQ (reference sequence). Trimming took 0 bases from V and 8 from J, leaving 8 bases between them. This CDR3 has 13 amino acids. Alongside a J-beta primer mix, a sample-barcoded 5' primer served in a second PCR lasting roughly 6 to 12 cycles. Per-sample output comprised a minimum of 2.5 million paired-end reads containing CDR3. TCRdb reprocessed the 5' RACE reads with MiXCR, giving one entry per CDR3 protein. The table shows roughly 930,000 distinct CDR3 sequences, with roughly 48% occurring only once.

The source of this sequence is a man aged 30-40 years in good health. V usage is TRBV7-9 and J usage is TRBJ2-1; no clear D. The sequenced material came from blood. The CDR3: CASSLAGYDEQFF. The CDR3 region has the DNA TGTGCCAGCAGCTTAGCAGGGTACGATGAGCAGTTCTTC.